Below are 26 T cell receptor beta chains sequenced from a single sample in a study of Graves' ophthalmopathy and Graves' hyperthyroidism. The study amplified TCR beta CDR3 regions using RNA transcripts. An initial RT-PCR round employing HTBI primers preceded a second-round multiplex PCR. MiXCR, applied by TCRdb to the multiplex PCR reads, yields one record per CDR3 protein. Seen here are a few hundred thousand distinct CDR3 sequences, roughly 14% observed once, and the top ten hold roughly 7%. Source material: peripheral blood. All receptors come from a woman under 30 with stable Graves' hyperthyroidism.

The table lists this clonotype with many counts. This chain connects TRBV6-6 to TRBJ1-6, with a tentative D call TRBD1 (5 bases). CDR1 is MNHNY, CDR2 SVGAGI, per germline (reference sequence). V lost 6 bases and J lost 0, with 9 bases in between. The CDR3 has 15 residues. In nucleotides, the CDR3 is TGTGCCAGCAGGGGACTGAGCTCCTATAATTCACCCCTCCACTTT. Amino acid sequence: CASRGLSSYNSPLHF.

This clonotype has a count of ten or more. The genes are TRBV12-3 or TRBV12-4 and TRBJ2-3; 7 positions match TRBD2. CDR3 size: 15 residues. After removal of 8 bases from V and 3 bases from J, the junction contained 11 bases not matched to a gene. CDR3 DNA: TGTGCCAGCCCTCCCGGCATTAGCGGGACAGATACGCAGTATTTT. Protein: CASPPGISGTDTQYF.

This clonotype occurred many times. This chain links TRBV29-1 with TRBJ2-7, with 7 bases identical to TRBD1. The trim removed 5 bases at V and 13 bases at J, leaving 11 bases unmatched. Germline CDR1 is SQVTM and CDR2 is ANQGSEA. This CDR3 is built from 11 residues. The CDR3: CSVSSNRGSYF. The CDR3 nucleotides are TGCAGCGTTTCCAGCAACAGGGGCTCTTACTTC.

V and J are TRBV2 and TRBJ1-5; TRBD1 matches 8 bases. CDR1 and CDR2 from the germline V gene are SNHLY and FYNNEI. This CDR3 has 13 residues. Trimming at V came to 7 bases and at J to 5 bases, leaving 4 bases not matched to a gene. CDR3 sequence reads: CASKDREDQPQHF. The CDR3, as DNA: TGTGCCAGCAAGGACAGGGAAGATCAGCCCCAGCATTTT. The complete variable domain, with remaining parts taken from reference TRBV2 and TRBJ1-5, reads EPEVTQTPSHQVTQMGQEVILRCVPISNHLYFYWYRQILGQKVEFLVSFYNNEISEKSEIFDDQFSVERPDGSNFTLKIRSTKLEDSAMYFCASKDREDQPQHFGDGTRLSIL.

Many counts were recorded for this clonotype. This chain joins TRBV11-3 and TRBJ1-6; no definite D call. CDR3 length: 14 residues. V lost 5 bases and J 7 bases, leaving 12 bases between the germline ends. The germline gives CDR1 SGHNT, CDR2 YENEEA. CDR3 protein: CASSPAVPNSPLHF. As DNA, the CDR3 is TGTGCCAGCAGCCCAGCAGTTCCCAATTCACCCCTCCACTTT.

This clonotype was seen at least ten times. The chain recombines TRBV6-2 or TRBV6-3 with TRBJ2-7, with D possibly matching TRBD1 (5 bases). Trimming took off 6 bases at V and 3 bases at J, with 18 bases between the two ends. CDR3 size: 15 residues. The germline CDR1 and CDR2 sequences are MNHEY and SVGEGT. The CDR3 bases are TGTGCCAGCAGACCGTCAGGGCGGCCGGACTACGAGCAGTACTTC. Translation: CASRPSGRPDYEQYF.

J is TRBJ1-1 and V is TRBV5-1; 8 bases fit TRBD1. The CDR3 extends over 14 amino acids. V shed 3 bases, J shed 3 bases, and the junction held 4 bases outside the gene matches. The germline V gene encodes CDR1 SGHRS and CDR2 YFSETQ. CDR3 sequence: CASSSYRGDTEAFF. As DNA, the CDR3 is TGCGCCAGCAGCTCCTACAGGGGGGACACTGAAGCTTTCTTT.

There are a few counts of this clonotype. This sequence joins TRBV20-1 and TRBJ2-7; D gene ambiguous. This CDR3 comprises 12 residues. V was pared by 2 bases and J by 3 bases, with 8 bases between. Germline-derived CDR1 and CDR2 are DFQATT and SNEGSKA (reference sequence). CDR3 sequence reads: CSARSIYYEQYF. The DNA of the CDR3 is TGCAGTGCTAGATCCATCTACTACGAGCAGTACTTC.

This rearrangement joins TRBV7-6 to TRBJ2-5, with a possible D match to TRBD1 (5 bases). Germline CDR1 is SGHVS and CDR2 is FNYEAQ. This CDR3 spans 15 amino acids. Trimming removed 2 bases at V and 5 bases at J, with 15 bases between. The CDR3 nucleotides read TGTGCCAGCAGCTTAACCATAACAAGGGGTGAGACCCAGTACTTC. The encoded protein is CASSLTITRGETQYF.

Note on this clonotype: A much larger clone sits a single nucleotide away, making a read error possible. The genes are TRBV3-1 and TRBJ2-5; possible D gene TRBD2, 7 bases. Trimming shortened V by 8 bases and J by 5 bases, and 18 bases separated the two germline ends. The CDR3 has 14 amino acids. Germline V gene data show CDR1 as LGHDT and CDR2 as YNNKEL (reference sequence). Here the CDR3 reads CASQRSGGTETQYF. CDR3 sequence (DNA): TGTGCCAGCCAGAGATCGGGGGGCACTGAGACCCAGTACTTC.

The chain has TRBV24-1 and TRBJ1-2; no firm D call. The CDR3 runs to 14 residues. V shed 7 bases and J shed 3 bases, with 14 bases lying between them. Germline CDR1 is KGHDR and CDR2 is SFDVKD. The CDR3, as DNA: TGTGCCACCAGCCGGACGGCCGGAGACTATGGCTACACCTTC. It encodes CATSRTAGDYGYTF.

This clonotype was found a few times. The V call is TRBV4-1, the J call TRBJ1-2; D is unclear. The CDR3 spans 17 residues. Germline CDR1 reads MGHRA; CDR2 reads YSYEKL. The ends were cut back, 3 bases at V and 4 bases at J, with 21 bases in the middle. CDR3 in DNA: TGCGCCAGCAGCCAGACCGGACCGGCGGTATGGCGCTATGGCTACACCTTC. Translated: CASSQTGPAVWRYGYTF.

This clonotype has ten or more counts. V gene TRBV7-6 combines with J gene TRBJ1-2, with D possibly matching TRBD1 (5 bases). The CDR3 loop spans 13 amino acids. CDR1 and CDR2 (germline): SGHVS, FNYEAQ. The V end was cut by 5 bases, the J end by 3 bases, with 10 bases between. The CDR3, as DNA: TGTGCCAGCAGCGCCGGGACCTACTATGGCTACACCTTC. Translating gives CASSAGTYYGYTF.

This clonotype was recorded many times. The chain uses TRBV7-9 and TRBJ1-2; D gene unclear. Trimming left V 1 base short and J 6 bases short, with 9 bases between. CDR1 and CDR2 (germline): SEHNR, FQNEAQ (reference sequence). This CDR3 comprises 13 residues. The chain's CDR3 is CASSLENVDGYTF. The CDR3 nucleotides are TGTGCCAGCAGCTTAGAAAACGTCGATGGCTACACCTTC. Full variable domain (missing parts from reference TRBV7-9 and TRBJ1-2): DTGVSQNPRHKITKRGQNVTFRCDPISEHNRLYWYRQTLGQGPEFLTYFQNEAQLEKSRLLSDRFSAERPKGSFSTLEIQRTEQGDSAMYLCASSLENVDGYTFGSGTRLTVV.

Ten or more counts support this clonotype. This chain links TRBV12-3 or TRBV12-4 with TRBJ2-7, with 11 bases that match TRBD1. V was clipped by 9 bases and J by 3 bases; unmatched bases: 4. This CDR3 contains 13 residues. As DNA, the CDR3 is TGTGCCAGTGGGACAGGGGGTTACTACGAGCAGTACTTC. Encoded protein: CASGTGGYYEQYF.

Ten or more counts support this clonotype. The V call is TRBV20-1, the J call TRBJ2-5; 8 positions match TRBD2. V dropped 2 bases and J dropped 9; count of bases not matched to a gene: 17. This CDR3 has 16 residues. In germline, CDR1 is DFQATT, CDR2 SNEGSKA (reference sequence). The CDR3 reads CSARQFPAGAPESQYF. Written as DNA, the CDR3 is TGCAGTGCTAGACAATTCCCAGCGGGGGCCCCGGAGTCCCAGTACTTC.

Worth noting for this clonotype: The CDR3 end shows no conserved phenylalanine or tryptophan, and so a read error is likely. The chain uses TRBV19 and TRBJ1-5; D unclear. CDR1 LNHDA and CDR2 SQIVND come from the germline V gene (reference sequence). This CDR3 region has 14 residues. V lost 1 base, J lost 7 bases, and 11 bases lay in between. The CDR3 sequence: CASSIGEPGQPQHY. CDR3 in DNA: TGTGCCAGTAGTATAGGGGAACCTGGCCAGCCCCAGCATTAT.

There are many counts of this clonotype. Germline and junction disagree at one end, which may indicate a read error. The J gene is TRBJ1-2, the V gene TRBV12-5, with TRBD1 matching 8 bases. The V gene's germline CDR1 is LGHNT and CDR2 FRNRAP. The CDR3 contains 13 residues. CDR3 sequence reads: CTSGLGTGFGYTF. CDR3 coding DNA: TGTACTAGTGGTTTGGGGACAGGCTTTGGCTACACCTTC.

There are many counts of this clonotype. CDR3 protein: CASSVRHPGFNQPQHF. The CDR3 DNA reads as TGTGCCAGCAGCGTCCGACATCCCGGGTTCAATCAGCCCCAGCATTTT. The chain uses TRBV9 and TRBJ1-5, with D unclear. V was shortened by 2 bases and J by 3 bases, with 15 bases between the two germline ends. The CDR3 is 16 residues long. Germline assignment: CDR1 SGDLS and CDR2 YYNGEE.

This clonotype was observed many times. The chain joins TRBV29-1 to TRBJ1-2; D is unresolved. CDR1 SQVTM and CDR2 ANQGSEA come from the germline V gene. CDR3 length: 14 amino acids. V lost 1 base, J lost 2 bases, and 11 bases lay in between. CDR3: CSVEGGRVNYGYTF. The CDR3 DNA reads TGCAGCGTTGAAGGTGGGAGAGTAAACTATGGCTACACCTTC.

This clonotype was seen repeatedly, ten times or more. This sequence joins TRBV6-2 or TRBV6-3 and TRBJ1-2, with a possible D match to TRBD1 (6 bases). Between the trimmed V and J ends, which lost 7 bases and 3 bases, there was a span of 15 bases. The germline CDR1 and CDR2 sequences are MNHEY and SVGEGT. This CDR3 spans 14 amino acids. The CDR3 nucleotides read TGTGCCAGCACCAACGTGAGGGGGGACTATGGCTACACCTTC. It yields the protein CASTNVRGDYGYTF.

This clonotype was seen repeatedly, ten times or more. The V call is TRBV12-3 or TRBV12-4, the J call TRBJ2-5, with D uncertain. The CDR3 has 13 residues. Here the CDR3 DNA reads TGTGCAGGCGAGGCAACGTACCAAGAGACCCAGTACTTC. It encodes CAGEATYQETQYF.

This clonotype came up many times. V usage is TRBV11-1 and J usage is TRBJ2-6; D ambiguous. Looked up from germline, CDR1 is SGHAT and CDR2 is FQDESV (reference sequence). The length of the CDR3 is 17 residues. With 5 bases removed from V and 3 bases from J, the gap between germline ends came to 17 bases. The CDR3 sequence is CASSAAFGFRGANVLTF. Here the CDR3 DNA reads TGTGCCAGCAGCGCCGCCTTTGGGTTCCGTGGGGCCAACGTCCTGACTTTC.

The V call is TRBV15, the J call TRBJ1-5; D is unresolved. The CDR3 covers 13 residues. Deletions cut 0 bases from V and 6 bases from J, with 6 bases between. The germline V gene encodes CDR1 LNHNV and CDR2 YYDKDF (reference sequence). CDR3 in amino acids: CATSRETSQPQHF. CDR3 DNA: TGTGCCACCAGCAGAGAGACCAGTCAGCCCCAGCATTTT.

The sample holds many counts of this clonotype. Compared with germline, one end of the junction differs, possibly owing to a read error. The gene calls are TRBV6-1 and TRBJ2-4, with D perhaps matching TRBD1 (7 bases). CDR3 length: 15 residues. Germline CDR1 and CDR2: MNHNS and SASEGT. This CDR3 is CASSPGGRPKNIKYF. In nucleotides, the CDR3 is TGTGCCAGCAGTCCAGGGGGGCGTCCCAAAAACATTAAGTACTTC.

This clonotype was seen ten or more times. The chain recombines TRBV10-3 with TRBJ2-2; TRBD1 might be the D (5 bases). The CDR3 is 15 residues long. Per the germline V gene, CDR1 is ENHRY and CDR2 is SYGVKD. Trimming took off 4 bases at V and 6 bases at J, with 15 bases between the two ends. CDR3 DNA: TGTGCCATCAGTGTGGACAATGACATTCCCGGGGAGCTGTTTTTT. Amino acids: CAISVDNDIPGELFF.